Listed below are T cell receptor beta chains from one sample, sequenced in a study of T cell responses to AZD1222 COVID-19 vaccine. Profiled with immunoSEQ multiplex PCR; TCRdb holds only in-frame clones, not every one. Of some 180,000 clones listed, 92% are singletons. The sample was peripheral blood, taken on day 0 of AZD1222 vaccination. These receptors came from an adult in good health. The CDR3 runs from the conserved cysteine through the conserved F or W. D genes are given only for firm matches. Only some rows state a clone size, as once, few, many or a class for expanded clones.

d_gene	v_gene	j_gene	abundance	CDR3nt	CDR3aa
TRBD1	TRBV18	TRBJ1-2	few	TGTGCCAGCTCACCAGACAGGGGCGACTATGGCTACACCTTC	CASSPDRGDYGYTF
TRBD1	TRBV29-1	TRBJ2-1	.	TGCAGCGCTCCGGGACAGGGGGTCAATGAGCAGTTCTTC	CSAPGQGVNEQFF
.	TRBV14	TRBJ1-1	once	TGTGCCAGCAGCCAAGCTAACACTGAAGCTTTCTTT	CASSQANTEAFF
.	TRBV19	TRBJ2-2	.	TGTGCCAGTAGTAAAGAAACCGGGGAGCTGTTTTTT	CASSKETGELFF
TRBD1	TRBV3-1/TRBV3-2	TRBJ1-2	.	TGTGCCAGCAGCCAAGGTGGACAGGGCTATGGCTACACCTTC	CASSQGGQGYGYTF
TRBD1	TRBV6-4	TRBJ2-7	.	TGTGCCAGCAGTGGGGAAAGGGGGCTCTCCTACGAGCAGTACTTC	CASSGERGLSYEQYF
.	TRBV2	TRBJ2-5	.	TGTGCCAGCAGTGCCGGTACGGGAGAGACCCAGTACTTC	CASSAGTGETQYF
.	TRBV5-1	TRBJ1-6	.	TGCGCCAGCAGCTTGGGACTGAGCTCCTATAATTCACCCCTCCACTTT	CASSLGLSSYNSPLHF
.	TRBV12-3/TRBV12-4	TRBJ1-1	.	TGTGCCAGCAGTTTCCTAGCTGAAGCTTTCTTT	CASSFLAEAFF
.	TRBV27	TRBJ1-4	.	TGTGCCAGCAGTTTATCAAGACGGTTCAATGAAAAACTGTTTTTT	CASSLSRRFNEKLFF
TRBD1	TRBV2	TRBJ1-2	.	TGTGCCAGCAGTGAACAGGGGGGGGAGTATGGCTACACCTTC	CASSEQGGEYGYTF
.	TRBV28	TRBJ1-3	.	TGTGCCAGCAGTTTGCGCAGGGCCGGGGCCATATATTTT	CASSLRRAGAIYF
TRBD2	TRBV5-1	TRBJ2-1	.	TGCGCCAGCAGAGCGCTAGCGGGGGGGCTTAATGAGCAGTTCTTC	CASRALAGGLNEQFF
.	TRBV10-3	TRBJ1-5	.	TGTGCCATCAGTCCCAGGGAGGGCAGCAATCAGCCCCAGCATTTT	CAISPREGSNQPQHF
.	TRBV29-1	TRBJ1-1	.	TGCAGCGTTGGGACACATGAAGCTTTCTTT	CSVGTHEAFF